Sequencing of this T cell receptor (beta chain) was carried out in a study of shared clonotypes between healthy human individuals (dated by TCRdb to the early 2020s). For context, the study as a whole: Three men and a couple of women, aged 18 to 49 years, made up the cohort. For each donor, three plates each were used for CD4 naive and CD4 memory, two plates were used for CD8 naive, and one plate was used for CD8 memory. To estimate repertoire size and how much clonotype sharing occurs between individuals, the study deeply sequenced the blood TCR repertoires of about five healthy adults. Different laboratories and diverse techniques were used to prepare libraries and sequence TCR repertoires, to increase sequencing depth and limit assay-specific biases. Each donor's leukapheresis produced roughly between about 0.85 and 10 billion PBMCs. Overall study outcomes, separate from this receptor: Only blood was sampled, and tissue TCR repertoires likely differ from those in blood. The small number of donors limited the genetic and exposure-history diversity represented. Pairwise subsampling led to the expectation that sequencing depth would affect the degree of clonotype sharing among donors. Compared with non-shared clonotypes, the clonotypes found in all four sorted-subset donors had higher generation probabilities. Estimated clonotype richness was generally larger for naive than for memory subsets. Sharing across several donors was observed for around 5% of naive CD4, over 3% of naive CD8, over 2% of memory CD4, and about 0.4% of memory CD8 clonotypes. Incomplete sequencing was indicated by rarefaction of sorted-subset datasets, despite the large sequencing depth.

Between the V and J ends, shortened by 9 bases and 3 bases respectively, the junction contains 11 bases. CDR1 and CDR2, looked up from the germline V gene, are MNHEY and SVGAGI. The CDR3, cysteine through phenylalanine, is 13 amino acids long. Only CDR3 DNA remains: 39 bases, in frame from the first base. CD8 naive samples were obtained by positive selection for CCR7 among CD45RO-negative cells, yielding a CD45RA+CCR7+ population from which TemRA cells were excluded. Healthy HIV-negative adults with no recently reported acute infections or vaccinations were included as donors. Every donor was a Caucasian adult residing in Nashville, Tennessee, USA. After blood collection by leukapheresis, PBMCs were isolated using Ficoll-Histopaque density gradient centrifugation and then cryopreserved in the vapor phase of liquid nitrogen. Purity and quantity of every magnetically sorted T cell population were checked by analytical flow cytometry. Genomic DNA was isolated from every sorted fraction and measured by UV absorbance on a Nanodrop 2000c.

TCR CDR3 regions were amplified from genomic DNA by multiplex PCR using the deep immunoSEQ assay. Extracted genomic DNA from each cell subset was distributed evenly across all wells of several immunoSEQ 96-well plates, and each plate was treated as a replicate. Each replicate PCR for sorted subsets received approximately 220 ng genomic DNA, equal to roughly 30,000 T cell genomes. The purified libraries were quantified using a Qubit 3.0 fluorometer, sized with a Bioanalyzer 2100, and then quantified again using the KAPA Library Quantification kit. A separate single-read 150-cycle Illumina NextSeq 550 flow cell was used to sequence each immunoSEQ 96-well plate. Per the source publication's procedure: Because only junctional sequences without quality scores were contained in the immunoSEQ output, filtering matching that applied to full-length reads could not be performed. To assign V/J genes and CDR3, sequences were annotated against IMGT germline references using PyIR, a Python wrapper for IgBLAST v1.9. Reads were removed for weak V/J assignments (E-value above 1e-6), missing CDR3, stop codons, out-of-frame junctions, or ambiguous translated residues. V3J clonotypes were defined as sequences sharing an identical inferred V gene, J gene, and CDR3 amino acid sequence. The percentage overlap between two repertoires was calculated by dividing the number of shared unique clonotypes by the size of the smaller repertoire. Richness of each repertoire was evaluated using RTK rarefaction, the Chao1 estimator, and Recon v2.1 estimates of unobserved clonotypes. Generation probabilities were computed with OLGA for all TCRbeta clonotypes obtained by the gDNA method from several donors. Drawn from immuneACCESS, this table holds only the in-frame rearrangements with V and J called that TCRdb kept. Clones are partly lost; checked studies trace under half to an unresolved V gene and leave the rest unexplained. The V and J calls and clone size come from that table; D and trimming were worked out from the DNA. The sample table contains about 580,000 clones; only one count was recorded for roughly 98% of them. Around 0.3% of the sample is held by the ten biggest clonotypes.

About this clone: Its antigen is currently not known. The input lacks base qualities; no much larger clone sits a single base away.

The sequence was collected from a man aged 25 to 40 in good health. Input material: naive CD8+ T cells sorted from blood. The cell subset or site label corresponds to: CD45RA+CCR7+. Recombination linked TRBV6-5 to TRBJ1-4; the D segment could be TRBD1, given 5 matching bases. For the CDR3, the sequence is CASQRGANEKLFF. In nucleotides, the sequence is TGTGCCAGTCAAAGGGGAGCTAATGAAAAACTGTTTTTT.